These 18 T cell receptor beta chains were sequenced from one sample in a study of blood T cell repertoires in COVID-19. Sequencing used immunoSEQ multiplex PCR; TCRdb keeps in-frame clones, though not all of them. Among roughly 100,000 clones listed, about 86% were seen once. Sequencing was performed on peripheral blood. These receptor sequences come from a woman over 75 with active or convalescent COVID-19.

This clone was observed once. The chain links TRBV6-5 to TRBJ1-1; no clear D gene. CDR1 and CDR2 (germline): MNHEY, SVGAGI. The CDR3 has 11 amino acids. V was clipped by 6 bases and J by 4 bases, with 6 bases between them. DNA for the CDR3: TGTGCCAGCAGGGAGTCCACTGAAGCTTTCTTT. Amino acid sequence: CASRESTEAFF.

The CDR3, as DNA: TGTGCCAGTAGTATTGACGGAGATCCCGAGCAGTTCTTC. It yields the protein CASSIDGDPEQFF. The chain recombines TRBV19 with TRBJ2-1; D remains ambiguous. Trimming shortened V by 3 bases and J by 10 bases, and 13 bases separated the two germline ends. The CDR3 has 13 amino acids. Germline CDR1 is LNHDA and CDR2 is SQIVND (reference sequence).

The gene calls are TRBV10-3 and TRBJ2-2; 8 bases are a match to TRBD2. V shed 7 bases and J 4 bases; nucleotides not matched to a gene: 5. The CDR3 consists of 14 residues. The germline V gene has CDR1 ENHRY and CDR2 SYGVKD. The CDR3: CAITPGLGTGELFF. The CDR3 DNA follows: TGTGCCATCACCCCGGGACTAGGCACCGGGGAGCTGTTTTTT.

The V call is TRBV7-2, the J call TRBJ1-1, with 8 bases fitting TRBD1. V was pared by 5 bases and J by 8 bases, with 10 bases of the junction left unmatched. CDR1 is SGHTA and CDR2 is FQGNSA in the germline V gene. This CDR3 comprises 14 residues. The CDR3 loop is CASSKDRVGGEAFF. The CDR3 DNA follows: TGTGCCAGCAGCAAGGACAGGGTGGGCGGCGAAGCTTTCTTT.

The chain combines TRBV30 with TRBJ2-7; perhaps TRBD1 as D (5 bases). The CDR3 has 15 residues. V lost 2 bases and J lost 1, with 15 bases in between. Germline values: CDR1 GTSNPN, CDR2 SVGIG (reference sequence). The CDR3 nucleotides are TGTGCCTGGAGTTTTTGGGGCAGCCAATCCTACGAGCAGTACTTC. It specifies CAWSFWGSQSYEQYF.

This chain links TRBV12-3 or TRBV12-4 with TRBJ1-1; D may be TRBD1 (6 bases). The CDR3 is 13 residues long. Trimming left V 6 bases short and J 2 bases short, with 10 bases between. CDR3 sequence (DNA): TGTGCCAGCAGCAAGGACAGAAACACTGAAGCTTTCTTT. Translating gives CASSKDRNTEAFF.

The chain carries TRBV7-9 and TRBJ2-2; D is perhaps TRBD2 (5 bases). Between the trimmed V and J ends, which lost 4 bases and 3 bases, there was a span of 9 bases. The CDR3 spans 14 residues. CDR1 is SEHNR and CDR2 is FQNEAQ in the germline V gene (reference sequence). The DNA of the CDR3 is TGTGCCAGCAGCTCGGACTCCCACACCGGGGAGCTGTTTTTT. Amino acid sequence: CASSSDSHTGELFF. The variable domain in full, completed from reference TRBV7-9 and TRBJ2-2, reads DTGVSQNPRHKITKRGQNVTFRCDPISEHNRLYWYRQTLGQGPEFLTYFQNEAQLEKSRLLSDRFSAERPKGSFSTLEIQRTEQGDSAMYLCASSSDSHTGELFFGEGSRLTVL.

The chain recombines TRBV18 with TRBJ2-1; D may be TRBD2 (5 bases). The CDR3 spans 16 residues. Per the germline V gene, CDR1 is KGHSH and CDR2 is LQKENI. Trimming removed 0 bases at V and 0 bases at J, with 9 bases between. DNA of the CDR3: TGTGCCAGCTCACCACCGAGAGGGAGCTCCTACAATGAGCAGTTCTTC. It yields the protein CASSPPRGSSYNEQFF.

J is TRBJ2-3 and V is TRBV19; no reliable D call. The CDR3 runs to 13 residues. Germline values: CDR1 LNHDA, CDR2 SQIVND (reference sequence). Trimming took 7 bases from V and 3 from J, leaving 11 bases between them. CDR3 region: CASNPGSTDTQYF. The CDR3 DNA reads TGTGCCAGTAATCCCGGGTCAACAGATACGCAGTATTTT.

The chain combines TRBV15 with TRBJ1-1, with 8 bases that match TRBD1. Germline CDR1 LNHNV, CDR2 YYDKDF (reference sequence). The CDR3 is 16 residues long. V shed 4 bases, J shed 5 bases, and the junction held 12 bases outside the gene matches. The CDR3 DNA reads TGTGCCACCAGCACTCCCATGAGGACAGGGAGGACTGAAGCTTTCTTT. Amino acids: CATSTPMRTGRTEAFF.

The chain is built from TRBV4-3 and TRBJ2-2; TRBD1 matches at 7 bases. The CDR3 loop spans 16 amino acids. V lost 1 base, J lost 4 bases, and 6 bases stayed unmatched. From germline, CDR1 is LGHNA and CDR2 YSLEER. CDR3 sequence: CASSQVQGDGTGELFF. The CDR3 DNA is TGCGCCAGCAGCCAAGTTCAGGGGGATGGCACCGGGGAGCTGTTTTTT.

The chain combines TRBV28 with TRBJ1-1; no definite D call. The CDR3 covers 16 residues. The V gene's germline CDR1 is MDHEN and CDR2 SYDVKM. V was shortened by 5 bases and J by 5 bases, with 21 bases between the two germline ends. For the CDR3, the DNA is TGTGCCAGCAGTCCCCTACGGGGTTTGAAGAAAACTGAAGCTTTCTTT. Encoded protein: CASSPLRGLKKTEAFF.

The rearrangement uses TRBV25-1 and TRBJ1-1, with TRBD1 as a possible D gene (6 bases). The CDR3 spans 14 residues. Germline V lookup: CDR1 MGHDK, CDR2 SYGVNS. V was trimmed by 6 bases and J by 6 bases, leaving 17 bases between them. The CDR3 loop reads CASSAQGKWAEAFF. The DNA for the CDR3 is TGTGCCAGCAGCGCCCAGGGGAAATGGGCTGAAGCTTTCTTT.

The gene calls are TRBV29-1 and TRBJ1-2, with 7 nucleotides matching TRBD1. Germline V gene sequence: CDR1 SQVTM, CDR2 ANQGSEA. Trimming took 4 bases from V and 3 from J; bases not matched to a gene: 2. The CDR3 length is 12 residues. The CDR3 DNA is TGCAGCGTTGGGGACAGCTACTATGGCTACACCTTC. It specifies CSVGDSYYGYTF. Full variable domain (remainder filled in from reference TRBV29-1 and TRBJ1-2): SAVISQKPSRDICQRGTSLTIQCQVDSQVTMMFWYRQQPGQSLTLIATANQGSEATYESGFVIDKFPISRPNLTFSTLTVSNMSPEDSSIYLCSVGDSYYGYTFGSGTRLTVV.

In nucleotides, the CDR3 is TGTGCCAGCAGCCATACAGGGCGATCGAACACCGGGGAGCTGTTTTTT. As protein: CASSHTGRSNTGELFF. The V gene is TRBV7-9, the J gene TRBJ2-2; D might be TRBD1 (6 bases). This CDR3 contains 16 residues. CDR1 SEHNR and CDR2 FQNEAQ come from the germline V gene (reference sequence). V was trimmed by 5 bases and J by 0 bases, leaving 13 bases between them.

The chain recombines TRBV6-2 or TRBV6-3 with TRBJ2-2; TRBD2 matches at 13 bases. J gave up 2 bases and V 5 bases, and 2 bases lay outside the gene matches. The length of the CDR3 is 16 residues. Germline-derived CDR1 and CDR2 are MNHEY and SVGEGT. In DNA form, the CDR3 reads TGTGCCAGCAGTCGGGGACTAGCGGGAAACACCGGGGAGCTGTTTTTT. Protein product: CASSRGLAGNTGELFF.

In this sample, this clone turned up a few times. This chain connects TRBV7-2 to TRBJ2-7; 8 bases fit TRBD1. The germline gives CDR1 SGHTA, CDR2 FQGNSA. This CDR3 comprises 14 residues. Unmatched junction bases numbered 7, after V lost 4 bases and J lost 5 bases. This CDR3 reads CASSSYDRGNEQYF. CDR3 DNA sequence: TGTGCCAGCAGCTCCTACGACAGGGGTAACGAGCAGTACTTC.

The chain couples TRBV19 to TRBJ1-1; possible D gene TRBD1, 5 bases. Germline V lookup: CDR1 LNHDA, CDR2 SQIVND (reference sequence). The ends were cut back, 8 bases at V and 1 base at J, with 23 bases in the middle. The CDR3 runs to 17 residues. The CDR3, as DNA: TGTGCCAGTGTCGCGATTGGGGGGGGAACCAGGAACACTGAAGCTTTCTTT. This sequence encodes CASVAIGGGTRNTEAFF. Variable domain in full (rest from reference TRBV19 and TRBJ1-1): DGGITQSPKYLFRKEGQNVTLSCEQNLNHDAMYWYRQDPGQGLRLIYYSQIVNDFQKGDIAEGYSVSREKKESFPLTVTSAQKNPTAFYLCASVAIGGGTRNTEAFFGQGTRLTVV.